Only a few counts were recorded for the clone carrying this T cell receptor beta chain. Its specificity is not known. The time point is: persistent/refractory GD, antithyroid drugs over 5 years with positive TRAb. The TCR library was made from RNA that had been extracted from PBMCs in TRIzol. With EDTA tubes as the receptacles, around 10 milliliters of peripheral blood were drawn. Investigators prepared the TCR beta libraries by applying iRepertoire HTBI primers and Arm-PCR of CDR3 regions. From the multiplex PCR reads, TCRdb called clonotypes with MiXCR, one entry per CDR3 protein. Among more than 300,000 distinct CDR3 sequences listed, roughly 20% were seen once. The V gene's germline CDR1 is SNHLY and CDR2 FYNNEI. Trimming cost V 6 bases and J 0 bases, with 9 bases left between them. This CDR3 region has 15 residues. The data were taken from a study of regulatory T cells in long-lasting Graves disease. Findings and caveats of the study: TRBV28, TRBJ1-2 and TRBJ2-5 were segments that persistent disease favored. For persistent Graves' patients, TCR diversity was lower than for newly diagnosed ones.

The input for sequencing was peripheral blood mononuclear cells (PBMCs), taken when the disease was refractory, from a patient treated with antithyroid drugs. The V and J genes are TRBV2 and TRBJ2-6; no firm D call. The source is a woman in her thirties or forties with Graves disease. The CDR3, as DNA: TGTGCCAGCAGGGCACAAAACTCTGGGGCCAACGTCCTGACTTTC. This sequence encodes CASRAQNSGANVLTF.